Reported below is one T cell receptor (beta chain). This specimen belongs to a study of graft-versus-host responses after intestinal transplantation. Clones were sequenced by immunoSEQ multiplex PCR, and TCRdb holds only the in-frame ones, with some missing. Among 30,000 to 40,000 clones listed, 90% to 95% were seen once. The sample here was PBMCs, taken 16 days after intestinal transplant. The TCR sequence derives from a human patient who received an intestinal transplant, so some T cells may come from the graft donor.

CDR3 bases: TGTGCCACCAGCAGAGATCTGGCAGAAGTCAATCAGCCCCAGCATTTT. Translated, it gives CATSRDLAEVNQPQHF. The V call is TRBV15, the J call TRBJ1-5; D gene unclear. V was trimmed by 0 bases and J by 3 bases, leaving 12 bases between them. The CDR3 contains 16 residues. Per the germline V gene, CDR1 is LNHNV and CDR2 is YYDKDF (reference sequence).